This paragraph covers one TCR beta chain sequence. The sample originates from a study of cytomegalovirus exposure and HLA in healthy donors. Trimming shortened V by 6 bases and J by 11 bases, and 13 bases separated the two germline ends. The CDR3 runs to 11 residues. Germline-derived CDR1 and CDR2 are SNHLY and FYNNEI. The PCR contained 60 Vbeta and 13 Jbeta primers. TCRdb's table, derived via immunoSEQ multiplex PCR, lists solely in-frame clones and lacks some. Of approximately 99,000 clones in the sample, approximately 81% are singletons; the top ten hold approximately 3.3%. The sequenced sample consisted of PBMCs. The rearrangement joins TRBV2 to TRBJ1-1; D remains unclear. The TCR was taken from a male donor in good health and CMV-seropositive. CDR3 in DNA: TGTGCCAGCAGAGTGCAGATTTCGGCTTTCTTT. Its translation: CASRVQISAFF.